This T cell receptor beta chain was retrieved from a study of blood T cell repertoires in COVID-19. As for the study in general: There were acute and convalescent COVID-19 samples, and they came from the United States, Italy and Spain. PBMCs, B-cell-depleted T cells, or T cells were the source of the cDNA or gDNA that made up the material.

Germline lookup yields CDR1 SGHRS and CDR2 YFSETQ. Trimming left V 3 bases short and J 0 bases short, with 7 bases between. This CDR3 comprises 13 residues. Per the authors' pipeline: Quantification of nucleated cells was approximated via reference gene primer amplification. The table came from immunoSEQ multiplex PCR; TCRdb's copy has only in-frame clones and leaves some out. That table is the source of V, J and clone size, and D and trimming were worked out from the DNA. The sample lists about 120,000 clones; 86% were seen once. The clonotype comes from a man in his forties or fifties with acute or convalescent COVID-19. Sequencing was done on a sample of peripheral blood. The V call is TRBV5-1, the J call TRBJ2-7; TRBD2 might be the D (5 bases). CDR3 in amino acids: CASSWESSYEQYF. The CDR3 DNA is TGCGCCAGCAGCTGGGAGAGCTCCTACGAGCAGTACTTC.